A selection of T cell receptor beta chains follows, all from one sample in a study of cytomegalovirus exposure and HLA in healthy donors. The protocol was immunoSEQ multiplex PCR, while the TCRdb copy is restricted to in-frame clones and leaves out a portion. The sample has over 75,000 clones, approximately 91% seen once. The specimen sequenced was PBMCs. The source of these receptors is a man aged 30 to 45 in good health and CMV-seronegative. The CDR3 runs from the conserved cysteine through the conserved F or W. D genes are given only for firm matches. Expanded clones get a size class; other rows say once, few or many, or leave the size out.

j_call clone_size v_call d_call cdr3_aa cdr3_nt
TRBJ2-6 - TRBV5-4 TRBD1 CASSLQGTGANVLTF TGTGCCAGCAGCTTACAGGGGACTGGGGCCAACGTCCTGACTTTC
TRBJ2-7 - TRBV7-9 TRBD1 CASSSTGYEQYF TGTGCCAGCAGCTCGACAGGGTACGAGCAGTACTTC
TRBJ2-1 - TRBV5-1 TRBD2 CASSLELAGGPSNEQFF TGCGCCAGCAGCTTGGAGCTAGCGGGGGGGCCGAGCAATGAGCAGTTCTTC
TRBJ2-1 - TRBV2 TRBD1 CASSGTGGNEQFF TGTGCCAGCAGTGGGACAGGGGGCAATGAGCAGTTCTTC
TRBJ2-4 once TRBV6-5 TRBD1 CASSGFRDRGQQYF TGTGCCAGCAGTGGTTTCCGGGACAGGGGTCAACAGTACTTC
TRBJ2-6 - TRBV4-1 - CASSHLVSKRTGANVLTF TGCGCCAGCAGCCATCTAGTGTCAAAACGTACTGGGGCCAACGTCCTGACTTTC
TRBJ2-7 - TRBV15 TRBD1 CATSRGTGGLWEQYF TGTGCCACCAGCCGAGGGACAGGGGGCTTGTGGGAGCAGTACTTC
TRBJ1-6 - TRBV6-4 - CASSEYQTGSNSPLHF TGTGCCAGCAGTGAGTACCAAACAGGGAGTAATTCACCCCTCCACTTT
TRBJ2-7 few TRBV5-1 - CASAKGGINYEQYF TGCGCCAGCGCCAAAGGCGGAATCAACTACGAGCAGTACTTC
TRBJ2-3 - TRBV9 TRBD2 CASSDGLAGNTDTQYF TGTGCCAGCAGCGACGGACTAGCGGGGAACACAGATACGCAGTATTTT
TRBJ1-5 few TRBV11-2 TRBD1 CASSIGQGGQPQHF TGTGCCAGCAGCATCGGACAGGGAGGTCAGCCCCAGCATTTT
TRBJ2-5 once TRBV5-6 - CASSLGRQETQYF TGTGCCAGCAGCTTGGGTAGACAAGAGACCCAGTACTTC
TRBJ2-1 - TRBV5-1 TRBD1 CASSLGDRVSDNEQFF TGCGCCAGCAGCTTGGGGGACAGGGTAAGCGACAATGAGCAGTTCTTC
TRBJ1-5 - TRBV28 - CASSRFRAQNQPQHF TGTGCCAGCAGTCGATTCAGGGCACAAAATCAGCCCCAGCATTTT
TRBJ2-2 - TRBV29-1 - CSVEGTFTGGELFF TGCAGCGTTGAAGGGACTTTTACGGGCGGGGAGCTGTTTTTT
TRBJ1-1 - TRBV10-3 - CAIRAQQGVDTEAFF TGTGCCATCAGGGCCCAACAGGGTGTGGACACTGAAGCTTTCTTT
TRBJ2-7 - TRBV28 TRBD2 CASRGGLAGSYEQYF TGTGCCAGCAGGGGGGGACTAGCGGGATCGTACGAGCAGTACTTC
TRBJ2-4 - TRBV19 - CASSNSGGLAKNIQYF TGTGCCAGTAGTAACTCGGGGGGCCTAGCCAAAAACATTCAGTACTTC
TRBJ2-7 - TRBV6-6 TRBD2 CASSPRGREGSYEQYF TGTGCCAGCAGTCCCCGGGGGAGGGAGGGCTCCTACGAGCAGTACTTC
TRBJ2-7 once TRBV13 - CASSLGARVYEQYF TGTGCCAGCAGCTTAGGCGCCAGGGTGTACGAGCAGTACTTC
TRBJ1-5 - TRBV5-4 TRBD1 CASRNGTGGANQPQHF TGTGCCAGCAGGAATGGGACAGGGGGCGCTAATCAGCCCCAGCATTTT
TRBJ2-7 - TRBV27 TRBD1 CASSPGQSYEQYF TGTGCCAGCAGCCCGGGACAGTCCTACGAGCAGTACTTC
TRBJ2-7 - TRBV7-2 - CASSLGTHITQQYF TGTGCCAGCAGCTTAGGGACTCACATTACGCAGCAGTACTTC
TRBJ2-1 - TRBV7-8 TRBD2 CASSPHAAGGYDNEQFF TGTGCCAGCAGCCCCCATGCGGCGGGGGGCTACGACAATGAGCAGTTCTTC
TRBJ1-1 - TRBV28 TRBD1 CASIPRGIPMNTEAFF TGTGCCAGCATACCCAGGGGGATCCCTATGAACACTGAAGCTTTCTTT
TRBJ1-3 - TRBV18 - CASSPDASQYSGNTIYF TGTGCCAGCTCACCAGACGCGTCACAGTACTCTGGAAACACCATATATTTT
TRBJ2-4 once TRBV2 - CASSESRKNIQYF TGTGCCAGCAGTGAATCCAGGAAAAACATTCAGTACTTC
TRBJ1-5 - TRBV19 TRBD1 CASSPTGGNQPQHF TGTGCCAGTAGTCCCACAGGGGGTAATCAGCCCCAGCATTTT
TRBJ2-7 once TRBV6-5 TRBD1 CASSSPGQGSYEQYF TGTGCCAGCAGTTCACCCGGACAGGGGTCGTACGAGCAGTACTTC
TRBJ2-5 - TRBV27 TRBD2 CASYTYSGGQETQYF TGTGCCAGCTACACGTATAGCGGGGGCCAAGAGACCCAGTACTTC
TRBJ2-1 few TRBV10-2 TRBD2 CATAGLAGLNEQFF TGCGCCACCGCGGGACTAGCGGGACTAAATGAGCAGTTCTTC
TRBJ1-1 - TRBV7-9 TRBD1 CASSLGGTGGGTEAFF TGTGCCAGCAGCTTAGGAGGGACAGGGGGAGGCACTGAAGCTTTCTTT
TRBJ2-3 - TRBV10-3 - CAISEREAADTQYF TGTGCCATCAGTGAGAGAGAAGCGGCAGATACGCAGTATTTT
TRBJ2-7 - TRBV28 - CASSLLSYEQYF TGTGCCAGCAGTTTATTGAGCTACGAGCAGTACTTC
TRBJ1-5 - TRBV2 - CASSAGRRQPQHF TGTGCCAGCAGCGCAGGGAGGCGTCAGCCCCAGCATTTT
TRBJ1-4 - TRBV5-6 - CASSRPRESNEKLFF TGTGCCAGCAGCCGACCGCGGGAGTCGAATGAAAAACTGTTTTTT
TRBJ2-5 - TRBV2 TRBD2 CASGFTGGKRETQYF TGTGCCAGCGGCTTTACGGGGGGGAAAAGAGAAACCCAGTACTTC
TRBJ2-7 few TRBV18 TRBD1 CASSPGRGLIEQYF TGTGCCAGCTCACCTGGCAGGGGGCTAATTGAGCAGTACTTC
TRBJ2-5 - TRBV18 TRBD1 CASSPEMTGVQETQYF TGTGCCAGCTCACCCGAGATGACAGGGGTCCAAGAGACCCAGTACTTC
TRBJ1-4 - TRBV7-2 TRBD1 CASSLAKGQGAPATNEKLFF TGTGCCAGCAGCTTAGCTAAGGGACAGGGGGCGCCGGCAACTAATGAAAAACTGTTTTTT
TRBJ2-7 - TRBV13 TRBD2 CASSKNRDYTNDEQYF TGTGCCAGCAGCAAGAACCGGGACTACACGAACGACGAGCAGTACTTC
TRBJ2-7 - TRBV2 - CASSVKHGGLSYEQYF TGTGCCAGCAGTGTTAAGCACGGGGGGCTCTCCTACGAGCAGTACTTC
TRBJ2-1 few TRBV9 TRBD1 CASSVKTGQGVFSSYNEQFF TGTGCCAGCAGCGTCAAGACGGGACAGGGGGTTTTTAGCTCCTACAATGAGCAGTTCTTC
TRBJ2-1 - TRBV5-3 - CARSWSSYNEQFF TGTGCCAGAAGCTGGAGCAGTTACAATGAGCAGTTCTTC
TRBJ2-7 - TRBV7-8 TRBD1 CASSSLHQGDYEQYF TGTGCCAGCAGCTCCCTCCATCAGGGGGACTACGAGCAGTACTTC
TRBJ2-7 - TRBV27 TRBD1 CASSNRDSHLHYEQYF TGTGCCAGCAGTAACCGGGACAGCCACCTCCACTACGAGCAGTACTTC
TRBJ2-1 - TRBV19 TRBD1 CASSTDRGVVNEQFF TGTGCCAGTAGTACCGACAGGGGAGTCGTAAATGAGCAGTTCTTC
TRBJ2-5 - TRBV18 - CASSPPSGETQYF TGTGCCAGCTCACCACCGTCCGGAGAGACCCAGTACTTC
TRBJ2-1 - TRBV4-2 TRBD2 CASSQGTSGSIGEQFF TGTGCCAGCAGCCAAGGGACTAGCGGGAGTATTGGTGAGCAGTTCTTC
TRBJ2-5 - TRBV27 - CASSLSSQETQYF TGTGCCAGCAGTTTATCCAGCCAAGAGACCCAGTACTTC
TRBJ1-5 once TRBV5-5 TRBD1 CASSLYGGTGVGGYQPQHF TGTGCCAGCAGCTTGTATGGCGGGACAGGGGTTGGCGGGTATCAGCCCCAGCATTTT
TRBJ2-1 - TRBV15 TRBD2 CATSDPAGAREQFF TGTGCCACCAGCGACCCAGCGGGGGCCAGGGAGCAGTTCTTC
TRBJ2-1 - TRBV28 TRBD1 CASSPDRGSHPSYNEQFF TGTGCCAGCAGTCCGGACAGGGGGTCTCACCCCTCCTACAATGAGCAGTTCTTC
TRBJ1-1 - TRBV28 TRBD1 CASRAGTGTVGNTEAFF TGTGCCAGCAGGGCCGGGACAGGGACGGTGGGGAACACTGAAGCTTTCTTT
TRBJ2-1 - TRBV9 TRBD2 CASSAPSGPSYNEQFF TGTGCCAGCAGCGCCCCTAGCGGTCCGTCCTACAATGAGCAGTTCTTC
TRBJ2-1 once TRBV30 TRBD2 CASQAGAGNEQFF TGTGCCTCTCAAGCGGGGGCGGGCAATGAGCAGTTCTTC
TRBJ1-1 - TRBV19 - CASSIVLGQFEAFF TGTGCCAGTAGTATAGTTCTCGGACAGTTTGAAGCTTTCTTT
TRBJ2-1 - TRBV2 - CASRKLGNEQFF TGTGCCAGCAGAAAACTAGGCAATGAGCAGTTCTTC
TRBJ1-5 - TRBV15 TRBD1 CATSTTGQGNWQPQHF TGTGCCACCAGCACTACGGGACAGGGGAATTGGCAGCCCCAGCATTTT